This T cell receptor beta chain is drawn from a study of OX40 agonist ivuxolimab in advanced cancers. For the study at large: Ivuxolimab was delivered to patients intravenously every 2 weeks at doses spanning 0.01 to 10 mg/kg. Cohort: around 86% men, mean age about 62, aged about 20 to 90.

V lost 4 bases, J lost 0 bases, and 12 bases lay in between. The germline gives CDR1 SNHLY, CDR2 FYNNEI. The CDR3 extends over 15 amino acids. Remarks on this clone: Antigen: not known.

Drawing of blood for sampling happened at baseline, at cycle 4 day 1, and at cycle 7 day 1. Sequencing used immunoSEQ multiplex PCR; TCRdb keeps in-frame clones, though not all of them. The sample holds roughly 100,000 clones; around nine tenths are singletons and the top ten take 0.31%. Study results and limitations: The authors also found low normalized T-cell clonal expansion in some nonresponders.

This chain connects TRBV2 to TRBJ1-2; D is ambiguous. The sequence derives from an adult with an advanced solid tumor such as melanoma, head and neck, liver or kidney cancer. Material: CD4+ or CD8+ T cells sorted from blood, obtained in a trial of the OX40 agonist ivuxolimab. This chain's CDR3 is CASSVFQSTNYGYTF. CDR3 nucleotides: TGTGCCAGCAGTGTGTTCCAGAGTACTAACTATGGCTACACCTTC.